The 5 T cell receptor beta chains listed next were all sequenced from one sample in a study of human T cells and chemical hapten exposure. Time point reported: healthy volunteer bleed at 6 weeks. The study extracted total RNA from unfractionated whole blood. TCRdb reprocessed the RACE reads via MiXCR and lists one record per CDR3 protein. The table has 44,000 or so distinct CDR3 sequences, 3% to 4.5% seen once. Sequenced sample: whole blood. The receptors here all came from a human donor in good health. Some clones in this sample may be carry-over from other donors' samples.

V and J are TRBV2 and TRBJ2-7, with 7 bases identical to TRBD2. The CDR3 is made up of 15 amino acids. Germline V gene lookup returns CDR1 SNHLY and CDR2 FYNNEI. V was pared by 8 bases and J by 4 bases, with 14 bases of the junction left unmatched. CDR3 in amino acids: CASFFRASGLYEQYF. The CDR3 nucleotides read TGTGCCAGCTTTTTCAGGGCTAGCGGATTATACGAGCAGTACTTC.

This clonotype was picked up a small number of times. The chain is built from TRBV27 and TRBJ1-2; D unresolved. The CDR3 runs 17 residues. V was clipped by 2 bases and J by 8 bases, with 24 bases between them. CDR1 is MNHEY and CDR2 is SMNVEV in the germline V gene (reference sequence). The CDR3 coding sequence is TGTGCCAGCAGTTTAATAGGTTCTCAAGGGAAGGGTGCGGGCTACACCTTC. This encodes CASSLIGSQGKGAGYTF.

In its sample, this clonotype was seen a few times. The chain recombines TRBV7-9 with TRBJ2-3; 15 positions match TRBD2. The J segment lost 4 bases and the V segment lost 5 bases, leaving 4 bases of the junction unmatched. This CDR3 contains 16 residues. Germline loops: CDR1 SEHNR, CDR2 FQNEAQ (reference sequence). CDR3 protein: CASSRTSGRAPDTQYF. Here the CDR3 DNA reads TGTGCCAGCAGCCGGACTAGCGGGAGGGCCCCAGATACGCAGTATTTT.

This clonotype showed up many times. This chain connects TRBV28 to TRBJ2-4, with D tentatively TRBD1 (6 bases). Trimming removed 5 bases at V and 3 bases at J, with 14 bases between. CDR1 is MDHEN and CDR2 is SYDVKM in the germline V gene. The CDR3 runs 15 residues. CDR3 sequence (DNA): TGTGCCAGCAGTATCCCACAGGGTTACAAAAACATTCAGTACTTC. It translates to CASSIPQGYKNIQYF.

This clonotype was counted at least ten times. The chain links TRBV28 to TRBJ2-4; 8 bases line up with TRBD1. The CDR3 has 19 amino acids. V dropped 3 bases and J dropped 1; count of bases not matched to a gene: 14. The V gene's germline CDR1 is MDHEN and CDR2 SYDVKM. CDR3 in DNA: TGTGCCAGCAGTTTTAGGACAGGGTGGATGGAATTCGCCAAAAACATTCAGTACTTC. Protein sequence: CASSFRTGWMEFAKNIQYF.